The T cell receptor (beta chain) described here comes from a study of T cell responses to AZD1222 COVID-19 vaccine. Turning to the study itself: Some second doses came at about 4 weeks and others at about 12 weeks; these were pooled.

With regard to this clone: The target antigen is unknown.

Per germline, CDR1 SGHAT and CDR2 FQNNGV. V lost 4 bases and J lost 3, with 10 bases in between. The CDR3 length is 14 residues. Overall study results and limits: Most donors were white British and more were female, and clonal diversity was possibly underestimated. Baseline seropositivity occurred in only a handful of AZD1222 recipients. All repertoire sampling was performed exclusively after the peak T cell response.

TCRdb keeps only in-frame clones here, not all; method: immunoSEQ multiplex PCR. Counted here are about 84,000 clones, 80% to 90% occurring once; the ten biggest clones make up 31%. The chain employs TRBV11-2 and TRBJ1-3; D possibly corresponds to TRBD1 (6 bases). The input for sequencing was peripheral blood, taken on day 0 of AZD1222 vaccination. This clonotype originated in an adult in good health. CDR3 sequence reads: CASSSNRVGNTIYF. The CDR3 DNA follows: TGTGCCAGCAGCTCCAACAGGGTTGGAAACACCATATATTTT.